The 32 T cell receptor beta chains presented below share a single source sample, sequenced in a study of T cells of healthy individuals. One entry per CDR3 protein, called by TCRdb with MiXCR from the 5' RACE reads. Here the sample spans roughly 76,000 distinct CDR3 sequences, 5% being singletons. Receptor source: a female donor in good health.

This clonotype was seen ten or more times. The rearrangement uses TRBV4-3 and TRBJ2-3; D unclear. The CDR3 has 18 residues. Germline lookup yields CDR1 LGHNA and CDR2 YSLEER. Trimming left V 0 bases short and J 5 bases short, with 21 bases between. CDR3 amino acids: CASSQEGGSFQRGDTQYF. The CDR3 DNA sequence: TGCGCCAGCAGCCAAGAGGGCGGATCCTTCCAACGCGGAGATACGCAGTATTTT.

This clonotype was recorded many times. The chain uses TRBV4-3 and TRBJ2-7; D not certain. The CDR3 extends over 14 amino acids. The germline V and J ends were trimmed by 0 bases and 2 bases, with 8 bases remaining between them. The germline V gene encodes CDR1 LGHNA and CDR2 YSLEER. The CDR3 loop reads CASSQEWTAYEQYF. CDR3 in DNA: TGCGCCAGCAGCCAAGAATGGACCGCCTACGAGCAGTACTTC.

This clonotype was seen ten or more times. The chain employs TRBV27 and TRBJ1-1; 9 bases fit TRBD1. V shed 5 bases, J shed 11 bases, and the junction held 12 bases outside the gene matches. The CDR3 runs to 14 residues. Germline loops: CDR1 MNHEY, CDR2 SMNVEV (reference sequence). CDR3 nucleotide sequence: TGTGCCAGCAGTCCGCTGGGACAGGGTCCAGAGGCTTTCTTT. Its protein is CASSPLGQGPEAFF.

This clonotype has a handful of counts. The chain is built from TRBV5-5 and TRBJ2-7; the D is unclear. CDR3 length: 14 residues. The germline V and J ends were trimmed by 0 bases and 2 bases, with 9 bases remaining between them. CDR1 is SGHKS and CDR2 is YYEKEE in the germline V gene (reference sequence). CDR3 sequence (DNA): TGTGCCAGCAGCTTGGCTTGGAGTACCTACGAGCAGTACTTC. This translates into CASSLAWSTYEQYF.

This clonotype has ten or more counts. This chain connects TRBV7-2 to TRBJ2-1, with 13 bases that match TRBD2. Germline CDR1 SGHTA, CDR2 FQGNSA. The length of the CDR3 is 15 residues. J lost 8 bases, V lost 5 bases, and 6 bases had no gene match. CDR3 nucleotides: TGTGCCAGCAGCCGGACTAGCGGGAGTTTTGATGAGCAGTTCTTC. It specifies CASSRTSGSFDEQFF.

This clonotype has a count of ten or more. The V gene is TRBV20-1, the J gene TRBJ1-2, with D perhaps matching TRBD1 (5 bases). The length of the CDR3 is 8 residues. Germline V gene sequence: CDR1 DFQATT, CDR2 SNEGSKA (reference sequence). The germline V and J ends were trimmed by 7 bases and 10 bases, with 7 bases remaining between them. Here the CDR3 reads CSGGVYTF. The CDR3 coding sequence is TGCAGTGGAGGGGTCTACACCTTC.

The chain is built from TRBV6-5 and TRBJ2-7; 10 bases match TRBD2. J gave up 3 bases and V 2 bases, and 4 bases lay outside the gene matches. CDR1 and CDR2 from the germline V gene are MNHEY and SVGAGI. This CDR3 is 15 amino acids long. The DNA of the CDR3 is TGTGCCAGCAGTTACGGACTAGCGGTGGGCTACGAGCAGTACTTC. This translates into CASSYGLAVGYEQYF.

This clonotype was seen many times. V gene TRBV5-1 combines with J gene TRBJ1-1; TRBD1 matches 9 bases. The germline gives CDR1 SGHRS, CDR2 YFSETQ. The CDR3 length is 14 residues. The ends lost 3 bases at V and 5 bases at J; junction bases unmatched: 5. The CDR3 nucleotides read TGCGCCAGCAGCTCCGGGACAGGGATTACTGAAGCTTTCTTT. It translates to CASSSGTGITEAFF.

The table lists this clonotype with many counts. The gene calls are TRBV7-8 and TRBJ1-5; D is possibly TRBD1 (6 bases). Looked up from germline, CDR1 is SGHVS and CDR2 is FQNEAQ. This CDR3 is built from 15 residues. With 3 bases removed from V and 4 bases from J, the gap between germline ends came to 13 bases. The CDR3 bases are TGTGCCAGCAGCTTTCGCGACAGGATGAATCAGCCCCAGCATTTT. This gives the protein CASSFRDRMNQPQHF.

In its sample, this clonotype was seen many times. This chain joins TRBV29-1 and TRBJ1-2, with D possibly TRBD1 on 6 matching bases. The CDR3 extends over 14 amino acids. CDR1 is SQVTM, CDR2 ANQGSEA, per germline. V was trimmed by 1 base and J by 3 bases, leaving 12 bases between them. The CDR3, as DNA: TGCAGCGTTGAAGGCGAGGGGGGCCACTATGGCTACACCTTC. This gives the protein CSVEGEGGHYGYTF.

This clonotype was counted many times. The J gene is TRBJ2-6, the V gene TRBV24-1, with D perhaps TRBD2 (5 bases). The germline V gene has CDR1 KGHDR and CDR2 SFDVKD. The V end was cut by 4 bases, the J end by 0 bases, with 12 bases between. This CDR3 is 17 amino acids long. CDR3 protein: CATSDPDWGSGANVLTF. In nucleotides, the CDR3 is TGTGCCACCAGTGACCCGGACTGGGGCTCTGGGGCCAACGTCCTGACTTTC.

This clonotype was detected only a few times. This chain links TRBV3-1 with TRBJ1-2; D might be TRBD1 (5 bases). The CDR3 runs 14 residues. Trimming stripped 4 bases from V and 4 bases from J, with 13 bases between. The germline V gene has CDR1 LGHDT and CDR2 YNNKEL (reference sequence). In DNA, the CDR3 is TGTGCCAGCAGCCGAGTAGGGACCGGCTATGGCTACACCTTC. Protein: CASSRVGTGYGYTF.

This clonotype has more than one count but fewer than ten. The V call is TRBV29-1, the J call TRBJ1-2, with 12 bases aligning to TRBD1. This CDR3 comprises 12 residues. The germline V gene encodes CDR1 SQVTM and CDR2 ANQGSEA. Trimming cost V 6 bases and J 8 bases; bases outside gene matches: 4. DNA of the CDR3: TGCAGCGTGGGACAGGGGGCTAGCGGCTACACCTTC. Protein product: CSVGQGASGYTF.

At least ten counts were recorded for this clonotype. The rearrangement uses TRBV12-5 and TRBJ1-2, with D possibly matching TRBD1 (5 bases). V lost 6 bases, J lost 4 bases, and 15 bases lay in between. The CDR3 is 14 residues long. CDR1 is LGHNT, CDR2 FRNRAP, per germline. The CDR3 here is CASGPDSPLYGYTF. DNA for the CDR3: TGTGCTAGTGGCCCCGACAGCCCACTCTATGGCTACACCTTC.

This clonotype turned up a few times. This chain uses TRBV7-8 with TRBJ1-6; 8 bases fit TRBD1. J was trimmed by 11 bases and V by 5 bases; bases with no gene match: 8. The CDR3 has 14 amino acids. The germline CDR1 and CDR2 sequences are SGHVS and FQNEAQ. The CDR3 bases are TGTGCCAGCAGCCCGACCAGGGGGCGTACACCCCTCCACTTT. Translating it yields CASSPTRGRTPLHF. Drawing the rest from reference TRBV7-8 and TRBJ1-6, the complete variable domain is GAGVSQSPRYKVAKRGQDVALRCDPISGHVSLFWYQQALGQGPEFLTYFQNEAQLDKSGLPSDRFFAERPEGSVSTLKIQRTQQEDSAVYLCASSPTRGRTPLHFGNGTRLTVT.

There are many counts of this clonotype. The genes are TRBV6-2 or TRBV6-3 and TRBJ2-7, with D tentatively TRBD1 or TRBD2 (7 bases each). V lost 6 bases and J lost 4, with 19 bases in between. CDR1 and CDR2 (germline): MNHEY, SVGEGT. The CDR3 is made up of 15 amino acids. DNA for the CDR3: TGTGCCAGCAGACTAAAAAGCGGGACAGCTTACGAGCAGTACTTC. This sequence encodes CASRLKSGTAYEQYF.

There are many counts of this clonotype. The CDR3 nucleotides are TGTGCCAGCAGTTTAGCAGGCCTAGCGGGAGGGCCGTCCTTCTTAAGCTCCTACAATGAGCAGTTCTTC. It codes for CASSLAGLAGGPSFLSSYNEQFF. The chain carries TRBV12-3 or TRBV12-4 and TRBJ2-1, with 12 bases aligning to TRBD2. The CDR3 contains 23 residues. J lost 0 bases, V lost 0 bases, and 18 bases had no gene match.

The chain carries TRBV5-4 and TRBJ2-3; no clear D gene. Germline CDR1 reads SGHNT; CDR2 reads YYREEE (reference sequence). CDR3 size: 14 residues. Between the trimmed V and J ends, which lost 2 bases and 0 bases, there was a span of 7 bases. CDR3: CASSFGSSTDTQYF. The CDR3 DNA follows: TGTGCCAGCAGCTTCGGAAGTAGCACAGATACGCAGTATTTT.

A few counts support this clonotype. The CDR3 sequence is CASSALQETQYF. The DNA of the CDR3 is TGTGCCAGCAGCGCCCTTCAAGAGACCCAGTACTTC. This sequence joins TRBV9 and TRBJ2-5, with D unclear. Germline CDR1 and CDR2: SGDLS and YYNGEE. The length of the CDR3 is 12 residues. V was pared by 3 bases and J by 2 bases, with 5 bases between.

This clonotype came up many times. The chain has TRBV6-2 or TRBV6-3 and TRBJ2-7; possibly TRBD2 for D (5 bases). There are 15 residues in the CDR3. CDR1 and CDR2 from the germline V gene are MNHEY and SVGEGT. The V gene lost 5 bases and the J gene lost 4 bases, with 18 bases spanning the gap. The CDR3 here is CASSRLPSGAYEQYF. In nucleotides, the CDR3 is TGTGCCAGCAGTCGCCTCCCCAGCGGAGCTTACGAGCAGTACTTC.

This clonotype was recorded at least ten times. J is TRBJ2-7 and V is TRBV6-1; 11 bases are a match to TRBD1. Trimming removed 2 bases from V and 0 bases from J; junction bases left unmatched: 3. Germline CDR1 reads MNHNS; CDR2 reads SASEGT. The CDR3 length is 16 residues. As DNA, the CDR3 is TGTGCCAGCAGTGAACGGGACAGGGGGATCTCCTACGAGCAGTACTTC. Protein sequence: CASSERDRGISYEQYF.

This clonotype was recorded at least ten times. The chain carries TRBV7-9 and TRBJ2-1; D could derive from TRBD1 or TRBD2 (6 bases each). This CDR3 has 16 residues. The V end was cut by 5 bases, the J end by 0 bases, with 14 bases between. The germline gives CDR1 SEHNR, CDR2 FQNEAQ (reference sequence). The CDR3 reads CASSPKGGSSYNEQFF. The DNA of the CDR3 is TGTGCCAGCAGCCCTAAAGGGGGGAGCTCCTACAATGAGCAGTTCTTC.

The sample holds many counts of this clonotype. The gene calls are TRBV29-1 and TRBJ2-7; D might be TRBD1 (5 bases). From germline, CDR1 is SQVTM and CDR2 ANQGSEA. The CDR3 contains 14 residues. Trimming pared 2 bases from V and 9 bases from J, leaving 20 bases between. The CDR3 here is CSVEMQGSYVGQYF. The CDR3 bases are TGCAGCGTTGAAATGCAGGGCTCCTACGTAGGGCAGTACTTC.

The rearrangement links TRBV11-2 to TRBJ1-2; the D gene is possibly TRBD1 (6 bases). V was trimmed by 5 bases and J by 6 bases, leaving 19 bases between them. The CDR3 runs 15 residues. Germline V gene data show CDR1 as SGHAT and CDR2 as FQNNGV. The CDR3 loop is CASSHPTRGRDGYTF. The CDR3 bases are TGTGCCAGCAGCCATCCAACCCGGGGGCGAGATGGCTACACCTTC.

The sample holds many counts of this clonotype. The gene calls are TRBV12-3 or TRBV12-4 and TRBJ2-2; 14 bases are a match to TRBD2. V lost 4 bases, J lost 0 bases, and 4 bases stayed unmatched. This CDR3 has 18 residues. The CDR3 coding sequence is TGTGCCAGCAGTTACCGGACTAGCGGGAGGCCGAACACCGGGGAGCTGTTTTTT. Protein sequence: CASSYRTSGRPNTGELFF.

This clonotype was recorded a few times. The chain is built from TRBV5-1 and TRBJ1-5, with unresolved D. The CDR3 is 16 residues long. Germline V lookup: CDR1 SGHRS, CDR2 YFSETQ. The V end was cut by 2 bases, the J end by 6 bases, with 18 bases between. CDR3 coding DNA: TGCGCCAGCAGCTTACGGCCCGCTGGTGGGATTCAGCCCCAGCATTTT. It encodes CASSLRPAGGIQPQHF.

This clonotype was picked up many times. The genes are TRBV3-1 and TRBJ1-1; the D is unclear. The V end was cut by 0 bases, the J end by 3 bases, with 8 bases between. CDR1 LGHDT and CDR2 YNNKEL come from the germline V gene (reference sequence). The CDR3 extends over 14 amino acids. CDR3 region: CASSQEGSDTEAFF. As DNA, the CDR3 is TGTGCCAGCAGCCAAGAGGGGTCGGACACTGAAGCTTTCTTT.

This clonotype was seen repeatedly, ten times or more. This chain connects TRBV6-6 to TRBJ1-5; 9 nucleotides agree with TRBD1. Germline V gene lookup returns CDR1 MNHNY and CDR2 SVGAGI (reference sequence). The trim removed 7 bases at V and 1 base at J, leaving 5 bases unmatched. The CDR3 contains 15 residues. The CDR3 here is CASTRDRASNQPQHF. Here the CDR3 DNA reads TGTGCCAGCACCAGGGACAGGGCAAGCAATCAGCCCCAGCATTTT.

Many counts were recorded for this clonotype. The chain is built from TRBV27 and TRBJ2-2; 9 positions agree with TRBD2. The germline V gene encodes CDR1 MNHEY and CDR2 SMNVEV (reference sequence). The CDR3 totals 17 residues. Trimming removed 2 bases from V and 3 bases from J; junction bases left unmatched: 7. The CDR3 region has the DNA TGTGCCAGCAGTTTACAAGCGGGAGGTCGGTACACCGGGGAGCTGTTTTTT. Translated, it gives CASSLQAGGRYTGELFF.

This clonotype was found many times. The rearrangement uses TRBV28 and TRBJ2-6, with 8 positions matching TRBD2. Germline V lookup: CDR1 MDHEN, CDR2 SYDVKM. V shed 4 bases and J 3 bases; nucleotides not matched to a gene: 11. CDR3 length equals 18 residues. This chain's CDR3 is CASSSLAGFRGGANVLTF. DNA of the CDR3: TGTGCCAGCAGTTCCTTAGCGGGATTTAGGGGTGGGGCCAACGTCCTGACTTTC.

Note on this clonotype: The germline gene is not matched at one end of the junction; a read error may be the cause. The chain combines TRBV28 with TRBJ2-5; possibly TRBD1 for D (6 bases). This CDR3 contains 17 residues. Germline-derived CDR1 and CDR2 are MDHEN and SYDVKM. CDR3: CARSLWSLDSDQETQYF. Written as DNA, the CDR3 is TGTGCCAGAAGTTTATGGAGCTTGGACAGTGACCAAGAGACCCAGTACTTC.

This clonotype came up many times. The chain recombines TRBV28 with TRBJ2-4; D perhaps matches TRBD1 (7 bases). CDR1 and CDR2 (germline): MDHEN, SYDVKM. The V end was cut by 6 bases, the J end by 9 bases, with 27 bases between. CDR3 size: 17 residues. The CDR3 here is CASRDAGQLELRGIQYF. The CDR3 DNA follows: TGTGCCAGCAGAGACGCGGGACAGTTGGAATTGCGGGGCATTCAGTACTTC.